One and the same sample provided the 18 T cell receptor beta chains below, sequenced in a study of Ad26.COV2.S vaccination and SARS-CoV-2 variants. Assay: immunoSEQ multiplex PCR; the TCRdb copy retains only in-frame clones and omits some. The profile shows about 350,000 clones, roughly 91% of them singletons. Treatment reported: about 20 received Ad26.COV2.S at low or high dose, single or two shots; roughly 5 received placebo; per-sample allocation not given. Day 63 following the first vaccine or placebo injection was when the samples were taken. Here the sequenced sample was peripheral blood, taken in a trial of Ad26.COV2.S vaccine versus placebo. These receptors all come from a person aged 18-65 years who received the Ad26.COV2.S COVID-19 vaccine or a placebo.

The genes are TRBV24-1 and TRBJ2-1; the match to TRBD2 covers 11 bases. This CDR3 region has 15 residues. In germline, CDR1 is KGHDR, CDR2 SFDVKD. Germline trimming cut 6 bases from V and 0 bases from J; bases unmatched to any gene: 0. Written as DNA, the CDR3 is TGTGCCACCAGTACTAGCGGGAGCTCCTACAATGAGCAGTTCTTC. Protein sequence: CATSTSGSSYNEQFF.

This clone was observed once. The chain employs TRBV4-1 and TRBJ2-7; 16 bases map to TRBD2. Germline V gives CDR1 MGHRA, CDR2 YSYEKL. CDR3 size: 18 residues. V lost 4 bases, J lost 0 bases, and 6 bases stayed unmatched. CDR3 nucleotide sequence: TGCGCCAGCAGCCCGGGACTAGCGGGAGGGCCCAGCTCCTACGAGCAGTACTTC. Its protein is CASSPGLAGGPSSYEQYF.

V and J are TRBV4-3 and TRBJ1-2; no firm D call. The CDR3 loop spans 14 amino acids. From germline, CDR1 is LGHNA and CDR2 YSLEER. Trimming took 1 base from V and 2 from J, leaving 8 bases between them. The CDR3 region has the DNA TGCGCCAGCAGCCAAGTTATAGGGAACTATGGCTACACCTTC. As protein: CASSQVIGNYGYTF.

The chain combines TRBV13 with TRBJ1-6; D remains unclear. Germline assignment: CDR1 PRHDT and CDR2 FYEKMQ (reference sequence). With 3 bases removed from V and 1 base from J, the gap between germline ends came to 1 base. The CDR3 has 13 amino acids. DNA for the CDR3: TGTGCCAGCAGCTTTTCCTATAATTCACCCCTCCACTTT. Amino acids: CASSFSYNSPLHF. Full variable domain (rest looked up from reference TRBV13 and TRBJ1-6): AAGVIQSPRHLIKEKRETATLKCYPIPRHDTVYWYQQGPGQDPQFLISFYEKMQSDKGSIPDRFSAQQFSDYHSELNMSSLELGDSALYFCASSFSYNSPLHFGNGTRLTVT.

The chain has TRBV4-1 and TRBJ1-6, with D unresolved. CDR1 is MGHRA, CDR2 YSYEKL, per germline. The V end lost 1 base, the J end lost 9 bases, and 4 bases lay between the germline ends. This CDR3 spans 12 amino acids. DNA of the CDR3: TGCGCCAGCAGCCAAGGGGTTTCACCCCTCCACTTT. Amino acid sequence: CASSQGVSPLHF.

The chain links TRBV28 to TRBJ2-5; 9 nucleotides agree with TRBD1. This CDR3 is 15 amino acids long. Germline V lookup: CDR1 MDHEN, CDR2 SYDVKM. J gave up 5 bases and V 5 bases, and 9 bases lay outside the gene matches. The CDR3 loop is CASSIEQGAYETQYF. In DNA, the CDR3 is TGTGCCAGCAGTATCGAACAGGGGGCGTATGAGACCCAGTACTTC.

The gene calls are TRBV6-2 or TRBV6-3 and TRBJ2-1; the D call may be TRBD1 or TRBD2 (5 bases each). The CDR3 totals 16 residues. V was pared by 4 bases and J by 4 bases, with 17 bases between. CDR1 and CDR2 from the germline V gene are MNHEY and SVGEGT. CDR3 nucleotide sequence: TGTGCCAGCAGTTCACGCAGGGTGAGCGGTTACAATGAGCAGTTCTTC. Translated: CASSSRRVSGYNEQFF.

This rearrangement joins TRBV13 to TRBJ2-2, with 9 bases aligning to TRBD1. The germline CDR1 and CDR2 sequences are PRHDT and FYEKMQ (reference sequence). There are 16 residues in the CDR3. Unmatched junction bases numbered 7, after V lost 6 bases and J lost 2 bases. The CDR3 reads CASRYRGPENTGELFF. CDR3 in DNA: TGTGCCAGCAGGTACAGGGGGCCGGAAAACACCGGGGAGCTGTTTTTT.

CDR3 in DNA: TGTGCCAGCAGTTTAGGGCACGGGGCGAGCACCGGGGAGCTGTTTTTT. This codes for CASSLGHGASTGELFF. This rearrangement joins TRBV27 to TRBJ2-2; tentatively, D is TRBD1 or TRBD2 (5 bases each). The V gene lost 2 bases and the J gene lost 4 bases, with 14 bases spanning the gap. Germline V gene data show CDR1 as MNHEY and CDR2 as SMNVEV (reference sequence). This CDR3 has 16 amino acids.

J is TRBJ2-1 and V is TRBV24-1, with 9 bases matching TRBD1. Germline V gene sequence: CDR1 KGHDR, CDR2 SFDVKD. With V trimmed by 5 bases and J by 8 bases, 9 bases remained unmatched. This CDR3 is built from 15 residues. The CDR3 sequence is CATSGNTGGFDEQFF. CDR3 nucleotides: TGTGCCACCAGTGGAAATACAGGGGGCTTCGATGAGCAGTTCTTC.

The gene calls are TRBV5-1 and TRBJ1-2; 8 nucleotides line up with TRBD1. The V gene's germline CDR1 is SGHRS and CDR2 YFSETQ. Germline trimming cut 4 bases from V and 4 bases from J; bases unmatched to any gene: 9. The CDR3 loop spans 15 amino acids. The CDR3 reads CASSLYGQGPYGYTF. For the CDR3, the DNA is TGCGCCAGCAGCCTGTATGGACAGGGCCCCTATGGCTACACCTTC.

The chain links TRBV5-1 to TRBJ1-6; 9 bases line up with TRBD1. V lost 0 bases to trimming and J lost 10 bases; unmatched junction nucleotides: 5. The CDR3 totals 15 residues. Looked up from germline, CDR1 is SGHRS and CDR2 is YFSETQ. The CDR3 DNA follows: TGCGCCAGCAGCTTGGCGGGACAGGGTCGGTCACCCCTCCACTTT. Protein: CASSLAGQGRSPLHF.

This CDR3 is CASSEGGTVSYEQYF. The CDR3 DNA is TGTGCCAGCAGTGAGGGGGGGACTGTATCCTACGAGCAGTACTTC. The V call is TRBV28, the J call TRBJ2-7; a weak D match, TRBD2 (7 bases). This CDR3 is 15 amino acids long. Per germline, CDR1 MDHEN and CDR2 SYDVKM. V lost 5 bases and J lost 1, with 15 bases in between.

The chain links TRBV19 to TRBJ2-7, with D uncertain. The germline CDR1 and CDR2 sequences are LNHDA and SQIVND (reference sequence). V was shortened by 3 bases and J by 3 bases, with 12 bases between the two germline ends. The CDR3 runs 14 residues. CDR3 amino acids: CASSIQAPDYEQYF. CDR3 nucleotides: TGTGCCAGTAGTATCCAGGCGCCGGACTACGAGCAGTACTTC.

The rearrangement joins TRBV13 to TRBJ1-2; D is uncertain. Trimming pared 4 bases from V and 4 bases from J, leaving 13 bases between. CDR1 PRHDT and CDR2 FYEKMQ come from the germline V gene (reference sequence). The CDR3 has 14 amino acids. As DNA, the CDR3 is TGTGCCAGCAGCTCGACAAATTCCCCCTATGGCTACACCTTC. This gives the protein CASSSTNSPYGYTF.

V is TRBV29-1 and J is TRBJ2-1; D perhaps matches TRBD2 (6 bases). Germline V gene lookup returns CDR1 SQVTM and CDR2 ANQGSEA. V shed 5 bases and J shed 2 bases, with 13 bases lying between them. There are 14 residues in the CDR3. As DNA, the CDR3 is TGCAGCGTTATTAGCGGTTACACCTACAATGAGCAGTTCTTC. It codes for CSVISGYTYNEQFF.

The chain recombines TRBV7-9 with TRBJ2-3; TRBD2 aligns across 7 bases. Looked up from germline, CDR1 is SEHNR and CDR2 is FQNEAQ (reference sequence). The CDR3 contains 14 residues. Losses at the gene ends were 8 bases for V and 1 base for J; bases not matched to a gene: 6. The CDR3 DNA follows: TGTGCCAGCGGCCTTACTAGCGGCACAGATACGCAGTATTTT. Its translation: CASGLTSGTDTQYF.

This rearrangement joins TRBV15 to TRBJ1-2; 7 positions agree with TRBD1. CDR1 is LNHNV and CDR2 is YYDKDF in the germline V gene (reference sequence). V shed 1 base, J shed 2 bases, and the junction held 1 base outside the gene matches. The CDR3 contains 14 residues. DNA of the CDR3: TGTGCCACCAGCAGAGGGGGACAGAACTATGGCTACACCTTC. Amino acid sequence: CATSRGGQNYGYTF.